The 24 T cell receptor beta chains listed next were all sequenced from one sample in a study of regulatory T cells in long-lasting Graves disease. Time point indicated: newly diagnosed GD, antithyroid drugs for less than 3 months. Researchers made the TCR library from RNA that was extracted from PBMCs. Relying on iRepertoire HTBI primers and Arm-PCR of CDR3 regions, the team built TCR beta libraries. Each CDR3 protein gets one entry after TCRdb re-called the multiplex PCR reads with MiXCR. The sample holds 400,000 to 500,000 distinct CDR3 sequences, around 15% seen once. In addition, the sample was reused for a study of T cells in Graves' hyperthyroidism and ophthalmopathy.

This material consisted of peripheral blood mononuclear cells (PBMCs), taken at new diagnosis, from a patient treated with antithyroid drugs. The receptors stem from a woman between 50 and 59 years old with Graves disease.

This clonotype appeared many times. The chain is built from TRBV7-9 and TRBJ2-3, with D possibly TRBD1 on 6 matching bases. CDR3 size: 11 residues. The V and J ends lost 4 bases and 9 bases respectively, with 8 bases between them. The germline V gene has CDR1 SEHNR and CDR2 FQNEAQ (reference sequence). The CDR3, as DNA: TGTGCCAGCAGCTCAGGGGCGACGCAGTATTTT. It encodes CASSSGATQYF.

For this clonotype: A much larger clone lies one base from this, so it may be a read error. V gene TRBV3-1 combines with J gene TRBJ1-1, with D uncertain. The V gene's germline CDR1 is LGHDT and CDR2 YNNKEL (reference sequence). CDR3 length equals 15 residues. Trimming left V 1 base short and J 2 bases short, with 11 bases between. CDR3 loop: CASSQGRRNNTEAFF. As DNA, the CDR3 is TGTGCCAGCAGCCAAGGTAGGAGGAACAACACTGAAGCTTTCTTT.

This clonotype was seen repeatedly, ten times or more. V usage is TRBV29-1 and J usage is TRBJ2-3, with 12 bases that match TRBD2. This CDR3 is 14 amino acids long. The V segment lost 0 bases and the J segment 7 bases; nucleotides outside the gene matches: 2. From germline, CDR1 is SQVTM and CDR2 ANQGSEA. The CDR3, as DNA: TGCAGCGTTGAAGAACTAGCGGGAGGACATACGCAGTATTTT. Translating gives CSVEELAGGHTQYF.

This clonotype was recorded at least ten times. The J gene is TRBJ2-7, the V gene TRBV6-2 or TRBV6-3, with 13 nucleotides matching TRBD2. J was trimmed by 3 bases and V by 6 bases; bases with no gene match: 2. This CDR3 spans 14 amino acids. Germline V gene lookup returns CDR1 MNHEY and CDR2 SVGEGT. The CDR3 here is CASRRTSGSYEQYF. In DNA form, the CDR3 reads TGTGCCAGCAGGCGGACTAGCGGGAGCTACGAGCAGTACTTC.

The chain links TRBV6-1 to TRBJ2-1; D unclear. The CDR3 is 15 residues long. Trimming took off 5 bases at V and 0 bases at J, with 11 bases between the two ends. The germline CDR1 and CDR2 sequences are MNHNS and SASEGT. The CDR3 loop is CASSNLMSSYNEQFF. The CDR3 coding sequence is TGTGCCAGCAGTAACCTGATGAGCTCCTACAATGAGCAGTTCTTC.

In DNA form, the CDR3 reads TGTGCCAGCAGCCGCACCCATCTAGTCCACGAGCAGTACTTC. As protein: CASSRTHLVHEQYF. V gene TRBV12-3 or TRBV12-4 combines with J gene TRBJ2-7; D gene uncertain. The CDR3 runs 14 residues. Trimming left V 6 bases short and J 5 bases short, with 17 bases between.

This clonotype appeared a few times. CDR3 nucleotides: TGCAGCGTTGGGGTGCCTGGACTATACAATGAGCAGTTCTTC. It yields the protein CSVGVPGLYNEQFF. The chain has TRBV29-1 and TRBJ2-1; perhaps TRBD2 as D (6 bases). The length of the CDR3 is 14 residues. CDR1 is SQVTM, CDR2 ANQGSEA, per germline. Trimming left V 4 bases short and J 4 bases short, with 14 bases between.

This clonotype was counted at least ten times. This chain joins TRBV2 and TRBJ2-3, with 11 bases fitting TRBD1. This CDR3 comprises 13 residues. With 8 bases clipped from V and 3 bases from J, the junction kept 1 base outside the gene matches. From germline, CDR1 is SNHLY and CDR2 FYNNEI. CDR3 coding DNA: TGTGCCAGCGGGGACAGGGGGACAGATACGCAGTATTTT. Its translation: CASGDRGTDTQYF.

Notes on this clonotype: One base away lies a much larger clone, so this may be a sequencing read error. J is TRBJ2-7 and V is TRBV12-3 or TRBV12-4; D gene unclear. The CDR3 contains 14 residues. Deletions cut 2 bases from V and 7 bases from J, with 15 bases between. This chain's CDR3 is CASSLQGPRNEQYF. CDR3 DNA sequence: TGTGCCAGCAGTTTACAAGGGCCGCGTAATGAGCAGTACTTC.

This clonotype was seen repeatedly, ten times or more. V usage is TRBV7-9 and J usage is TRBJ2-1; 9 bases are a match to TRBD2. V was clipped by 2 bases and J by 9 bases; unmatched bases: 8. The CDR3 totals 15 residues. The germline V gene encodes CDR1 SEHNR and CDR2 FQNEAQ (reference sequence). The CDR3 nucleotides read TGTGCCAGCAGCTTAATGAGCGGGAGGCAGGTTGAGCAGTTCTTC. Its protein product is CASSLMSGRQVEQFF. Full variable domain (missing parts from reference TRBV7-9 and TRBJ2-1): DTGVSQNPRHKITKRGQNVTFRCDPISEHNRLYWYRQTLGQGPEFLTYFQNEAQLEKSRLLSDRFSAERPKGSFSTLEIQRTEQGDSAMYLCASSLMSGRQVEQFFGPGTRLTVL.

This rearrangement joins TRBV11-3 to TRBJ2-1; TRBD2 matches at 9 bases. Germline V gene lookup returns CDR1 SGHNT and CDR2 YENEEA. This CDR3 spans 14 amino acids. The ends lost 5 bases at V and 3 bases at J; junction bases unmatched: 2. This chain's CDR3 is CASSPSGVYNEQFF. In nucleotides, the CDR3 is TGTGCCAGCAGCCCTAGCGGGGTCTACAATGAGCAGTTCTTC.

The table lists this clonotype with many counts. The chain is built from TRBV28 and TRBJ2-1; D gene ambiguous. V lost 3 bases and J lost 4, with 10 bases in between. In germline, CDR1 is MDHEN, CDR2 SYDVKM. The CDR3 is 14 residues long. The CDR3 sequence is CASSFPAEYNEQFF. The CDR3 nucleotides read TGTGCCAGCAGTTTCCCCGCCGAATACAATGAGCAGTTCTTC.

The sample holds a few counts of this clonotype. This chain uses TRBV20-1 with TRBJ2-7, with D possibly matching TRBD2 (6 bases). Trimming took 3 bases from V and 7 from J, leaving 13 bases between them. Germline CDR1 DFQATT, CDR2 SNEGSKA (reference sequence). This CDR3 spans 12 amino acids. The chain's CDR3 is CSARASSEEQYF. The CDR3 DNA is TGCAGTGCTAGGGCTTCTAGCGAAGAGCAGTACTTC.

This clonotype was recorded a few times. The chain recombines TRBV9 with TRBJ2-5, with 12 bases identical to TRBD2. The CDR3 is 15 amino acids. Trimming removed 4 bases from V and 5 bases from J; junction bases left unmatched: 6. Germline CDR1 is SGDLS and CDR2 is YYNGEE. The CDR3 protein is CASSHLAGGGETQYF. CDR3 nucleotide sequence: TGTGCCAGCAGCCATCTAGCGGGAGGGGGGGAGACCCAGTACTTC. Using reference TRBV9 and TRBJ2-5 for the parts outside the CDR3, the full variable domain is DSGVTQTPKHLITATGQRVTLRCSPRSGDLSVYWYQQSLDQGLQFLIQYYNGEERAKGNILERFSAQQFPDLHSELNLSSLELGDSALYFCASSHLAGGGETQYFGPGTRLLVL.

This clonotype was counted only a few times. The V gene is TRBV4-1, the J gene TRBJ2-3, with unresolved D. CDR1 is MGHRA and CDR2 is YSYEKL in the germline V gene. This CDR3 has 12 residues. V lost 4 bases and J lost 6, with 8 bases in between. DNA of the CDR3: TGCGCCAGCAGCCCCGCTTTGGATACGCAGTATTTT. Translated, it gives CASSPALDTQYF.

This rearrangement joins TRBV30 to TRBJ2-7; D remains unclear. CDR3 length: 13 residues. V was trimmed by 7 bases and J by 2 bases, leaving 15 bases between them. Germline V gene sequence: CDR1 GTSNPN, CDR2 SVGIG (reference sequence). In DNA form, the CDR3 reads TGTGCCTATCGCCGGCTACCCACCTACGAGCAGTACTTC. This encodes CAYRRLPTYEQYF.

This clonotype was counted at least ten times. This sequence joins TRBV28 and TRBJ2-1, with 9 bases lining up with TRBD2. V gave up 3 bases and J gave up 7 bases; unmatched junction bases: 7. CDR1 and CDR2 from the germline V gene are MDHEN and SYDVKM. This CDR3 is 15 amino acids long. CDR3 protein: CASSLSSGKGNEQFF. CDR3 nucleotides: TGTGCCAGCAGTTTGTCTAGCGGGAAAGGGAATGAGCAGTTCTTC.

There are many counts of this clonotype. The V call is TRBV12-3 or TRBV12-4, the J call TRBJ2-1; 14 bases align to TRBD2. The CDR3 length is 17 residues. The ends lost 5 bases at V and 6 bases at J; junction bases unmatched: 9. CDR3 residues: CASSPSRLAGGLNEQFF. The CDR3 DNA is TGTGCCAGCAGTCCTTCCCGACTAGCGGGAGGGCTCAATGAGCAGTTCTTC.

The chain joins TRBV14 to TRBJ1-5; unclear D gene. Trimming removed 4 bases at V and 8 bases at J, with 18 bases between. The germline V gene has CDR1 SGHDN and CDR2 FVKESK. This CDR3 is built from 15 residues. Here the CDR3 reads CASSLPPDGTKPQHF. The CDR3 DNA reads as TGTGCCAGCAGCCTCCCCCCGGACGGAACTAAGCCCCAGCATTTT.

The V gene is TRBV27, the J gene TRBJ2-7, with TRBD1 as a possible D gene (6 bases). Per the germline V gene, CDR1 is MNHEY and CDR2 is SMNVEV (reference sequence). This CDR3 spans 14 amino acids. V shed 5 bases and J shed 6 bases, with 17 bases lying between them. The CDR3 DNA follows: TGTGCCAGCAGTCCCGCAGGGGCGACACGCGAGCAGTACTTC. This encodes CASSPAGATREQYF.

This clonotype was recorded at least ten times. The rearrangement links TRBV28 to TRBJ2-5; a weak D match, TRBD2 (7 bases). Trimming pared 6 bases from V and 3 bases from J, leaving 17 bases between. The CDR3 length is 15 residues. CDR1 is MDHEN and CDR2 is SYDVKM in the germline V gene. The CDR3: CASRFRGGTKETQYF. The CDR3 nucleotides are TGTGCCAGCAGATTCAGGGGAGGGACCAAAGAGACCCAGTACTTC.

The V and J genes are TRBV10-3 and TRBJ2-5; D unresolved. CDR1 and CDR2 (germline): ENHRY, SYGVKD. Trimming removed 5 bases at V and 2 bases at J, with 15 bases between. The CDR3 is made up of 15 amino acids. The CDR3 protein is CAISNSQSVQETQYF. CDR3 DNA: TGTGCCATCAGTAACTCCCAAAGCGTACAAGAGACCCAGTACTTC.

This clonotype was counted ten times or more. CDR3: CASSPGLAGGRVDNEQFF. For the CDR3, the DNA is TGTGCCAGCAGCCCGGGACTAGCGGGAGGAAGAGTGGACAATGAGCAGTTCTTC. The rearrangement joins TRBV28 to TRBJ2-1, with 15 bases aligning to TRBD2. There are 18 residues in the CDR3. The germline CDR1 and CDR2 sequences are MDHEN and SYDVKM. V was clipped by 6 bases and J by 5 bases; unmatched bases: 11.

This clonotype occurred many times. The chain uses TRBV5-1 and TRBJ2-1; D remains unclear. Trimming pared 0 bases from V and 8 bases from J, leaving 9 bases between. The V gene's germline CDR1 is SGHRS and CDR2 YFSETQ. The CDR3 is 13 residues long. CDR3 in DNA: TGCGCCAGCAGCTTGGCCGGAGCCCATGAGCAGTTCTTC. Translating it yields CASSLAGAHEQFF.